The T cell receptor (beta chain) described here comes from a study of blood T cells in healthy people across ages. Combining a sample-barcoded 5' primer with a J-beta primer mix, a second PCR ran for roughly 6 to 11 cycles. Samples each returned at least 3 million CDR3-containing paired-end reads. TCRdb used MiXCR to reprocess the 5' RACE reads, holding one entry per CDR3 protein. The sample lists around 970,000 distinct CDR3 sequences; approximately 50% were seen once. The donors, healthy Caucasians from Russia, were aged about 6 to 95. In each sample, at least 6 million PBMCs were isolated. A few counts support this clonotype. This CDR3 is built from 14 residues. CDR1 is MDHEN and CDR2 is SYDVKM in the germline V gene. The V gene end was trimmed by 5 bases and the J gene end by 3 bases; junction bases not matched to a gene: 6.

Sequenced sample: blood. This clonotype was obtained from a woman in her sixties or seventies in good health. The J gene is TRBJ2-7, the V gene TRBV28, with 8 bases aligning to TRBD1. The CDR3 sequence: CASSTGQAVYEQYF. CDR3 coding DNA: TGTGCCAGCAGTACGGGACAGGCAGTCTACGAGCAGTACTTC.